The clone carrying this T cell receptor beta chain was detected many times. Antigen: not known. This sample stems from a study of prognosis after radiotherapy for stage I lung cancer. Study overall: There were seven or eight patients whose tumors were squamous cell carcinoma and twelve whose tumors were adenocarcinoma.

The patient cohort was node-negative on CT and PET/CT, with no prior chemotherapy, radiotherapy or other malignancies. Study observations and caveats: Reduced Shannon entropy following stereotactic body radiation therapy was recorded in patients who developed distant metastases. Among expanded TCR clones, tumor specificity was not determined.

Amplification of the TCR beta CDR3 (from genomic DNA) was done by two-round multiplex PCR. During first-round PCR, primers specific to each TRBV and TRBJ gene were used. TCRdb reprocessed the multiplex PCR reads via MiXCR and lists one record per CDR3 protein. The repertoire holds 50,000 or so distinct CDR3 sequences, with roughly 36% as singletons. V lost 8 bases to trimming and J lost 3 bases, with 13 bases between them. Germline V gene lookup returns CDR1 MNHNS and CDR2 SASEGT. This CDR3 region has 13 residues. This receptor was taken from a donor aged 50 or older with non-small cell lung cancer. V gene TRBV6-1 combines with J gene TRBJ2-5; D remains unclear. The material was PBMCs, obtained before or after stereotactic body radiation therapy (not recorded which). The CDR3 sequence is CASGSWSKETQYF. The CDR3, as DNA: TGTGCCAGCGGCTCGTGGAGCAAAGAGACCCAGTACTTC.